This entry describes one T cell receptor beta chain. Profiled with immunoSEQ multiplex PCR; TCRdb holds only in-frame clones, not every one. The sample contains tens of thousands of clones, approximately 83% of which appear only once. The data derive from a study of blood T cell repertoires in COVID-19. The receptor was isolated from a man aged 80 or over with acute or convalescent COVID-19. The source material was peripheral blood.

The CDR3 coding sequence is TGTGCCAGCAGCTTCCAGGGTTTCACAGATACGCAGTATTTT. The encoded protein is CASSFQGFTDTQYF. This chain links TRBV5-6 with TRBJ2-3; D may be TRBD1 (5 bases). V dropped 2 bases and J dropped 2 bases, with 9 bases sitting between them. The V gene's germline CDR1 is SGHDT and CDR2 YYEEEE. This CDR3 region has 14 residues.